The 8 T cell receptor beta chains given below trace back to one sample, sequenced in a study of cytomegalovirus exposure and HLA in healthy donors. PCR primers comprised 60 Vbeta and 13 Jbeta primers. Profiled with immunoSEQ multiplex PCR; TCRdb holds only in-frame clones, not every one. The sample shows 70,000 to 75,000 clones, 60% to 80% of them seen only once. Material for sequencing was PBMCs. The receptors were sampled from a woman between 35 and 50 years old in good health and CMV-seropositive.

The chain's CDR3 is CASSPHEGAEYGYTF. In DNA, the CDR3 is TGTGCCAGCAGCCCACACGAGGGGGCTGAGTATGGCTACACCTTC. The genes are TRBV5-4 and TRBJ1-2, with 7 bases that match TRBD1. CDR1 is SGHNT, CDR2 YYREEE, per germline (reference sequence). V was clipped by 4 bases and J by 5 bases; unmatched bases: 11. CDR3 length: 15 amino acids. The variable domain in full, with the rest retrieved from reference TRBV5-4 and TRBJ1-2, is ETGVTQSPTHLIKTRGQQVTLRCSSQSGHNTVSWYQQALGQGPQFIFQYYREEENGRGNFPPRFSGLQFPNYSSELNVNALELDDSALYLCASSPHEGAEYGYTFGSGTRLTVV.

The V call is TRBV15, the J call TRBJ2-7; 10 bases match TRBD1. V was clipped by 0 bases and J by 4 bases; unmatched bases: 6. Germline V gene sequence: CDR1 LNHNV, CDR2 YYDKDF (reference sequence). The CDR3 has 16 residues. CDR3 in DNA: TGTGCCACCAGCAGAGAAATGCCGGGACAGGGGTACGAGCAGTACTTC. The encoded protein is CATSREMPGQGYEQYF.

The V and J genes are TRBV30 and TRBJ2-7; D gene unclear. CDR1 and CDR2 from the germline V gene are GTSNPN and SVGIG (reference sequence). The length of the CDR3 is 11 residues. V lost 4 bases and J lost 3, with 7 bases in between. This chain's CDR3 is CAWTHGYEQYF. The CDR3 DNA follows: TGTGCCTGGACCCACGGCTACGAGCAGTACTTC.

The DNA for the CDR3 is TGCAGCGGGACCCCGGGGACAGATACGCAGTATTTT. Amino acids: CSGTPGTDTQYF. The rearrangement links TRBV29-1 to TRBJ2-3, with a possible D match to TRBD2 (5 bases). The CDR3 consists of 12 residues. Germline V lookup: CDR1 SQVTM, CDR2 ANQGSEA. Between the trimmed V and J ends, which lost 7 bases and 3 bases, there was a span of 11 bases.

The chain joins TRBV27 to TRBJ1-2, with D maybe TRBD1 (6 bases). The CDR3 covers 13 residues. Germline values: CDR1 MNHEY, CDR2 SMNVEV (reference sequence). Between the trimmed V and J ends, which lost 3 bases and 4 bases, there was a span of 9 bases. The chain's CDR3 is CASSFQGSYGYTF. The CDR3 DNA sequence: TGTGCCAGCAGTTTTCAGGGGAGCTATGGCTACACCTTC.

The chain's CDR3 is CASSYMGDGYTF. The CDR3, as DNA: TGTGCCAGCAGTTACATGGGAGATGGCTACACCTTC. The V call is TRBV6-5, the J call TRBJ1-2; D ambiguous. Germline assignment: CDR1 MNHEY and CDR2 SVGAGI. V was trimmed by 2 bases and J by 6 bases, leaving 7 bases between them. The CDR3 has 12 amino acids.

The chain combines TRBV6-5 with TRBJ2-7; 8 nucleotides agree with TRBD1. Looked up from germline, CDR1 is MNHEY and CDR2 is SVGAGI. The J segment lost 9 bases and the V segment lost 6 bases, leaving 4 bases of the junction unmatched. The CDR3 is 11 residues long. The CDR3 DNA follows: TGTGCCAGCAGCCCAGGGGGCGGGCAGTACTTC. Residues: CASSPGGGQYF.

This rearrangement joins TRBV29-1 to TRBJ1-2; TRBD1 aligns across 7 bases. The V gene end was trimmed by 4 bases and the J gene end by 2 bases; junction bases not matched to a gene: 7. Germline CDR1 SQVTM, CDR2 ANQGSEA. This CDR3 comprises 14 residues. This CDR3 is CSVVGTEDNYGYTF. The CDR3 DNA sequence: TGCAGCGTTGTTGGGACAGAAGACAACTATGGCTACACCTTC. The full variable domain, its missing parts supplied by reference TRBV29-1 and TRBJ1-2, is SAVISQKPSRDICQRGTSLTIQCQVDSQVTMMFWYRQQPGQSLTLIATANQGSEATYESGFVIDKFPISRPNLTFSTLTVSNMSPEDSSIYLCSVVGTEDNYGYTFGSGTRLTVV.